The 10 T cell receptor beta chains listed next were all sequenced from one sample in a study of T cells expressing NK-cell markers. TCRdb re-called the 5' RACE reads; one entry per CDR3 protein, DNA not given. In total, the table holds about 160,000 distinct CDR3 sequences. Sequenced sample: blood T cells: a sorted CD56 or NKG2C T cell subset, CD4+ or CD8+ T cells, or bulk PBMC T cells (not recorded which). Receptors originate from a woman aged 18 to 75 in good health.

The V call is TRBV24-1, the J call TRBJ2-6; TCRdb's D call, TRBD1, is unchecked because there is no DNA. Germline loops: CDR1 KGHDR, CDR2 SFDVKD. The length of the CDR3 is 15 residues. CDR3 protein: CATGDSSSGANVLTF.

The chain combines TRBV6-6 with TRBJ2-1. The germline V gene has CDR1 MNHNY and CDR2 SVGAGI (reference sequence). The CDR3 sequence is 12 residues long. CDR3 sequence: CASSYPRTEQFF.

V usage is TRBV14 and J usage is TRBJ2-7; TCRdb proposes TRBD1, but this gene call is untestable without DNA. Germline V CDR1 and CDR2: SGHDN, FVKESK. This CDR3 contains 15 residues. The CDR3 spells CASSAYRDRGQEQYF.

The CDR3 loop reads CASSRDYLNTGELFF. V gene TRBV5-1 combines with J gene TRBJ2-2; with no DNA, the TCRdb D assignment of TRBD2 cannot be verified. This CDR3 is built from 15 residues. Germline V gene lookup returns CDR1 SGHRS and CDR2 YFSETQ.

V usage is TRBV7-8 and J usage is TRBJ2-1; TCRdb's D call of TRBD2 is untestable without DNA. CDR1 is SGHVS and CDR2 is FQNEAQ in the germline V gene. This CDR3 contains 12 residues. This CDR3 is CASSFQSGEQFF.

The genes are TRBV20-1 and TRBJ2-2; TCRdb's assignment of TRBD2 cannot be checked, as there is no DNA. The CDR3 runs 14 residues. Germline V gene lookup returns CDR1 DFQATT and CDR2 SNEGSKA (reference sequence). The CDR3 region is CSALAGVNTGELFF.

The CDR3: CASSSPSRGSQETQYF. The chain has TRBV5-1 and TRBJ2-5; as DNA is missing, the TRBD1 call by TCRdb cannot be tested. Germline V gene sequence: CDR1 SGHRS, CDR2 YFSETQ. This CDR3 region has 16 residues.

V and J are TRBV5-1 and TRBJ2-3; no DNA is available, so the TRBD1 call from TCRdb remains unchecked. The CDR3 is 17 amino acids. Germline lookup yields CDR1 SGHRS and CDR2 YFSETQ. The CDR3 is CASSLGSTGGLADTQYF.

CDR3 sequence: CASSPPTGRESTGELFF. V gene TRBV3-1 combines with J gene TRBJ2-2; the D call from TCRdb, TRBD2, cannot be confirmed without DNA. There are 17 residues in the CDR3. Germline V gene sequence: CDR1 LGHDT, CDR2 YNNKEL (reference sequence). Full variable domain (remainder filled in from reference TRBV3-1 and TRBJ2-2): DTAVSQTPKYLVTQMGNDKSIKCEQNLGHDTMYWYKQDSKKFLKIMFSYNNKELIINETVPNRFSPKSPDKAHLNLHINSLELGDSAVYFCASSPPTGRESTGELFFGEGSRLTVL.

V gene TRBV5-1 combines with J gene TRBJ2-2. This CDR3 is 15 amino acids long. Germline V gene data show CDR1 as SGHRS and CDR2 as YFSETQ. The CDR3 is CASSLEVGITGELFF.